Presented here are 6 T cell receptor beta chains from one specimen sequenced in a study of graft-versus-host responses after intestinal transplantation. Method: immunoSEQ multiplex PCR; TCRdb's copy keeps in-frame clones and lacks some. The profile covers 73,000 or so clones, with around 90% appearing a single time and 4% to 5% taken by the ten largest. The antigens for these receptors are not known. The sequenced sample was unstimulated CD8+ T cells sorted from spleen or lymph node cells, obtained before transplant. These receptors were obtained from a human donor who was the organ donor for an intestinal transplant.

CDR3 DNA: TGTGCCAGCAGCCAAGATCAGGACAGCGTCTATGGCTACACCTTC. Protein product: CASSQDQDSVYGYTF. This sequence joins TRBV4-2 and TRBJ1-2; maybe TRBD1 (6 bases). In germline, CDR1 is LGHNA, CDR2 YNFKEQ. CDR3 length: 15 amino acids. V was trimmed by 0 bases and J by 4 bases, leaving 12 bases between them.

This chain uses TRBV4-3 with TRBJ2-3, with D possibly matching TRBD1 (6 bases). Germline-derived CDR1 and CDR2 are LGHNA and YSLEER. The length of the CDR3 is 15 residues. The V end was cut by 0 bases, the J end by 5 bases, with 12 bases between. CDR3 in DNA: TGCGCCAGCAGCCAAGACGAGGGGGAAGGAGATACGCAGTATTTT. Translating it yields CASSQDEGEGDTQYF.

The chain has TRBV5-6 and TRBJ2-7; D perhaps matches TRBD1 (6 bases). With 1 base removed from V and 2 bases from J, the gap between germline ends came to 13 bases. Germline V gene sequence: CDR1 SGHDT, CDR2 YYEEEE. The CDR3 sequence is 15 residues long. CDR3 DNA: TGTGCCAGCAGCTTGTCAGGGGATGGGACCTACGAGCAGTACGTC. It specifies CASSLSGDGTYEQYV.

This clone has just a few counts. A read error may account for a junction end that differs from germline. The rearrangement joins TRBV7-7 to TRBJ2-1, with D possibly TRBD2 on 5 matching bases. CDR1 and CDR2 from the germline V gene are SSHAT and FNYEAQ (reference sequence). This CDR3 spans 15 amino acids. CDR3 region: CASSHAAGGRYEQFF. The CDR3 coding sequence is TGTGCTAGCAGCCACGCGGCGGGCGGACGGTATGAGCAGTTCTTC.

The chain recombines TRBV28 with TRBJ1-6, with D possibly matching TRBD1 (6 bases). Germline CDR1 reads MDHEN; CDR2 reads SYDVKM. The CDR3 has 17 amino acids. V lost 7 bases to trimming and J lost 8 bases, with 24 bases between them. DNA for the CDR3: TGTGCCAGCACCGAGGGGGGGCTTATGAGTGTGTATTCACCCCTCCACTTT. Translated, it gives CASTEGGLMSVYSPLHF.

V usage is TRBV5-6 and J usage is TRBJ2-7; the D is unclear. Between the trimmed V and J ends, which lost 0 bases and 3 bases, there was a span of 7 bases. This CDR3 has 13 residues. CDR1 is SGHDT, CDR2 YYEEEE, per germline. The CDR3 loop is CASSLAGFYEQYV. The CDR3 region has the DNA TGTGCCAGCAGCTTGGCGGGTTTCTACGAGCAGTACGTC.